The sequence of this T cell receptor beta chain was determined in a study of regulatory T cells in long-lasting Graves disease. With 0 bases clipped from V and 9 bases from J, the junction kept 6 bases outside the gene matches. The CDR3 length is 14 residues. CDR1 and CDR2 from the germline V gene are SEHNR and FQNEAQ (reference sequence). Time point defined: newly diagnosed GD, antithyroid drugs for less than 3 months. PBMCs provided the RNA from which the TCR library was made. Only a few counts were recorded for this clonotype. The authors built TCR beta libraries using iRepertoire HTBI primers and Arm-PCR of CDR3 regions. One entry per CDR3 protein, called by TCRdb with MiXCR from the multiplex PCR reads. The sample holds under 700,000 distinct CDR3 sequences, about 16% seen once. These data were also reused for a study on T cells in Graves' hyperthyroidism and ophthalmopathy. In that study: Hyperthyroidism in the patients, aged 18 to 65, was newly diagnosed and under 2 months in duration.

The material sequenced was peripheral blood mononuclear cells (PBMCs), taken at new diagnosis, from a patient treated with antithyroid drugs. The chain is built from TRBV7-9 and TRBJ2-7, with 9 positions matching TRBD1. This receptor was taken from a woman aged 35-65 years with Graves disease. The CDR3 DNA is TGTGCCAGCAGCTTAGCCTTAACAGGGGGCCGGCAGTACTTC. This encodes CASSLALTGGRQYF. Full variable domain (remainder filled in from reference TRBV7-9 and TRBJ2-7): DTGVSQNPRHKITKRGQNVTFRCDPISEHNRLYWYRQTLGQGPEFLTYFQNEAQLEKSRLLSDRFSAERPKGSFSTLEIQRTEQGDSAMYLCASSLALTGGRQYFGPGTRLTVT.